These T cell receptor beta chains were read from a single sample in a study of T cells in localized non-small cell lung cancer. Here immunoSEQ multiplex PCR was the method, and the copy in TCRdb shows in-frame clones only, minus some. The table records roughly 72,000 clones, around 84% of them present only once. This material consisted of peripheral blood, taken before any cancer treatment. These receptors originate from an older female donor with stage I lung adenocarcinoma. Each CDR3 is given with its conserved first and last residue. A D gene is named only where the DNA matches it firmly. Clone sizes are given selectively: once, few, many, or a class where the clone is expanded.

>-|TRBV27|TRBJ1-5|-
TGTGCCAGCAGTTTATATGGACAGAGGAATCAGCCCCAGCATTTT
CASSLYGQRNQPQHF
>TRBD2|TRBV7-8|TRBJ2-5|-
TGTGCCAGCACCCTAGAAGGGACTAGCAGCCAAGAGACCCAGTACTTC
CASTLEGTSSQETQYF
>-|TRBV27|TRBJ2-1|-
TGTGCCAGCAGTTTATGGGGGCAGAGCCTTTACAATGAGCAGTTCTTC
CASSLWGQSLYNEQFF
>TRBD2|TRBV11-3|TRBJ2-1|few
TGTGCCAGCAGCTTGGGGCGGGGGAACAATGAGCAGTTCTTC
CASSLGRGNNEQFF
>TRBD1|TRBV6-1|TRBJ1-4|-
TGTGCCAGCAGTGGTGGGCGACAGGGCAAAAATGAAAAACTGTTTTTT
CASSGGRQGKNEKLFF
>TRBD1|TRBV12-5|TRBJ2-7|-
TGTGCTAGTGGTTTCGGGACAGAATACTCCTACGAGCAGTACTTC
CASGFGTEYSYEQYF
>-|TRBV5-1|TRBJ1-2|-
TGCGCCAGCAGCTTGAAAAACTTCGGTGGCTACACCTTC
CASSLKNFGGYTF
>-|TRBV7-9|TRBJ2-3|-
TGTGCCAGCAGTTCGACTCAATACCTCTATTTT
CASSSTQYLYF
>-|TRBV6-5|TRBJ2-7|-
TGTGCCAGCAGTAACCAGGGTACGTACGAGCAGTACTTC
CASSNQGTYEQYF
>-|TRBV2|TRBJ1-1|once
TGTGCCAGCAGCCCCCAGACAGTGAACACTGAAGCTTTCTTT
CASSPQTVNTEAFF
>TRBD2|TRBV4-1|TRBJ2-2|-
TGCGCCAGTAGAGCGGGAGGGCCCAGGGCCGGGGAGCTGTTTTTT
CASRAGGPRAGELFF
>-|TRBV30|TRBJ1-2|-
TGTGCCTGGAGAACCCGGGCAGGGCTGGGTTCTAACTATGGCTACACCTTC
CAWRTRAGLGSNYGYTF
>TRBD1|TRBV9|TRBJ2-7|-
TGTGCCAGCAGCCTCGGACAGGGCTGGGAGCAGTACTTC
CASSLGQGWEQYF
>-|TRBV7-2|TRBJ1-3|-
TGTGCCAGCAGCTTCAGCTCGGGATCTGGAAACACCATATATTTT
CASSFSSGSGNTIYF
>-|TRBV7-2|TRBJ1-6|-
TGTGCCAGCAGCTTATACTCCTATAATTCACCCCTCCACTTT
CASSLYSYNSPLHF
>-|TRBV6-5|TRBJ2-7|-
TGTGCCAGCACCTCCCCGCGCAGGAGCTCCTACGAGCAGTACTTC
CASTSPRRSSYEQYF
>-|TRBV4-3|TRBJ2-7|-
TGCGCCAGCAGCCAAGGGGGGACGGGTAACTACGAGCAGTACTTC
CASSQGGTGNYEQYF
>TRBD1|TRBV6-5|TRBJ2-3|-
TGTGCCAGCACGGGACAGGGCACAGATACGCAGTATTTT
CASTGQGTDTQYF
>-|TRBV5-8|TRBJ1-3|few
TGTGCCAGCAGCTTGGTAGGCCGCTCTGGAAACACCATATATTTT
CASSLVGRSGNTIYF
>-|TRBV19|TRBJ1-2|-
TGTGCCAGTACTGAGCATACGAAAGCTAACTATGGCTACACCTTC
CASTEHTKANYGYTF
>-|TRBV7-9|TRBJ2-3|-
TGTGCCAGCAGCCCTAAAGGGCCAGATACGCAGTATTTT
CASSPKGPDTQYF
>-|TRBV19|TRBJ1-3|-
TGTGCCAGTAGTACCCAAGAGAGGCTGGGAAACACCATATATTTT
CASSTQERLGNTIYF
>-|TRBV7-2|TRBJ2-1|-
TGTGCCAGCAGCTCTGGCGGGATGGGGTACAATGAGCAGTTCTTC
CASSSGGMGYNEQFF
>-|TRBV7-7|TRBJ2-3|-
TGTGCTAGCGGACCCCGACGGACGGGCCAATACACAGATACGCAGTATTTT
CASGPRRTGQYTDTQYF
>-|TRBV30|TRBJ2-2|-
TGTGCCTGGATGACCCGTGGGGCCGGGGAGCTGTTTTTT
CAWMTRGAGELFF
>-|TRBV7-8|TRBJ1-1|-
TGTGCCAGCAGGTCGGACTGGAACACTGAAGCTTTCTTT
CASRSDWNTEAFF
>-|TRBV27|TRBJ2-7|-
TGTGCCAGCAGGATTTCAGGGTTTTACGAGCAGTACTTC
CASRISGFYEQYF
>-|TRBV9|TRBJ1-5|-
TGTGCCAGCAGCGTAGACATGGAGCAGCCCCAGCATTTT
CASSVDMEQPQHF
>TRBD1|TRBV5-4|TRBJ1-1|-
TGTGCCAGCAGCGAAAACCGGGACAGTAACACTGAAGCTTTCTTT
CASSENRDSNTEAFF
>TRBD1|TRBV7-2|TRBJ1-2|-
TGTGCCAGCAGCATGACAGGGGTCCAATATGGCTACACCTTC
CASSMTGVQYGYTF
>TRBD1|TRBV9|TRBJ2-3|-
TGTGCCAGCAGCGTAGATCAGGGGGCGGGCACAGATACGCAGTATTTT
CASSVDQGAGTDTQYF
>-|TRBV2|TRBJ2-1|once
TGTGCCAGCACGAAGGTTACCTACAATGAGCAGTTCTTC
CASTKVTYNEQFF